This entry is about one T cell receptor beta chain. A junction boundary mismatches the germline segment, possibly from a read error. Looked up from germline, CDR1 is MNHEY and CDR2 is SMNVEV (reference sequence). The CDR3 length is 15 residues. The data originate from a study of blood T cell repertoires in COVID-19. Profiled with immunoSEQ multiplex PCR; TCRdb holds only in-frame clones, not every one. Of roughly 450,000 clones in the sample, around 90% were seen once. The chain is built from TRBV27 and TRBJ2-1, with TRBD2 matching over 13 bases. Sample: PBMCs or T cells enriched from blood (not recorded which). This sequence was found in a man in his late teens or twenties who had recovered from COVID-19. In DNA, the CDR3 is TGTGCCAGCAGTCCCCTCTCGCCCGGGACTAGCGGGATAATCTTC. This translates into CASSPLSPGTSGIIF.